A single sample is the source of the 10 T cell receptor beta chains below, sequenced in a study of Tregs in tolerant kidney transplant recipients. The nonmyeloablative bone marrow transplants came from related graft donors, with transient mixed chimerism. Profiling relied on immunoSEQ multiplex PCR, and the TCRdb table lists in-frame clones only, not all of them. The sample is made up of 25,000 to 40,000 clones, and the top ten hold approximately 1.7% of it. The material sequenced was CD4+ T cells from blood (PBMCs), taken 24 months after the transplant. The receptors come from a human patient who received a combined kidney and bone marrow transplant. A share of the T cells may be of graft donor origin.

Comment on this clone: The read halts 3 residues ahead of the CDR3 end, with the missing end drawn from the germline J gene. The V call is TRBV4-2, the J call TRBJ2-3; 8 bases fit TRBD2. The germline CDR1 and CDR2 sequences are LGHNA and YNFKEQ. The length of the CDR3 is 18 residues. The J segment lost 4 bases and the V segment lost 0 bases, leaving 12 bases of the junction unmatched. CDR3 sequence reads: CASSQDLGTGGGADTQYF. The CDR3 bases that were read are TGTGCCAGCAGCCAAGATCTTGGTACGGGAGGGGGGGCAGATACG.

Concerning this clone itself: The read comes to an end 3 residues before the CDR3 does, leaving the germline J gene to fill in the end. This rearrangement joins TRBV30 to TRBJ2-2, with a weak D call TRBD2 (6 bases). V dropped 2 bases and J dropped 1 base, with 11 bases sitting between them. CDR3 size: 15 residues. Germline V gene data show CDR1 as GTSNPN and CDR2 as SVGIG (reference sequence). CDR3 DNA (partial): TGTGCCTGGAGTCCCAAGCGGGTGAACACCGGGGAG. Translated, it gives CAWSPKRVNTGE. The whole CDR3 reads CAWSPKRVNTGELFF.

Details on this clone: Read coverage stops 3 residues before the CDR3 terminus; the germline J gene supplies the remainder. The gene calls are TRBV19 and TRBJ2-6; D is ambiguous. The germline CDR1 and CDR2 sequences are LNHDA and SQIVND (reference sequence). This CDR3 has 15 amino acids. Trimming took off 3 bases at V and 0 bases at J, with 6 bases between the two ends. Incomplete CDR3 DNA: TGTGCCAGTAGTATCCTCCCCTCTGGGGCCAACGTC. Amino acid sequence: CASSILPSGANV. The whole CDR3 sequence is CASSILPSGANVLTF.

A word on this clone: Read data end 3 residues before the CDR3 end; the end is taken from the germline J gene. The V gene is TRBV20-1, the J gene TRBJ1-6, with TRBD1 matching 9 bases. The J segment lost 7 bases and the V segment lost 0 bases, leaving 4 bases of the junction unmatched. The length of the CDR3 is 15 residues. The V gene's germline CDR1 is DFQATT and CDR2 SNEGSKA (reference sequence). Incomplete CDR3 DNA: TGCAGTGCTAGAGATCGTGGGACAGGGAATTCACCC. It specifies CSARDRGTGNSP. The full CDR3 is CSARDRGTGNSPLHF.

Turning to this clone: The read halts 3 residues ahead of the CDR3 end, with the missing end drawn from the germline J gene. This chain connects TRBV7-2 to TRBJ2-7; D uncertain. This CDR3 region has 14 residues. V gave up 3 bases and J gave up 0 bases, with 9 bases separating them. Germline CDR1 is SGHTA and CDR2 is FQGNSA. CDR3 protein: CASSLGRSSYEQYF. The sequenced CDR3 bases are TGTGCCAGCAGCTTGGGCAGGTCCTCCTACGAG.

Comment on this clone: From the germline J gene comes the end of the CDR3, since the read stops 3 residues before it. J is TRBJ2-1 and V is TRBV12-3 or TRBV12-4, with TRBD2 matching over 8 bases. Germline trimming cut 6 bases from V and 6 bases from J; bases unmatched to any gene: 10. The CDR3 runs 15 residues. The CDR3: CASSPDLAGLNEQFF. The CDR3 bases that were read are TGTGCCAGCAGCCCCGACCTAGCGGGTCTCAATGAG.

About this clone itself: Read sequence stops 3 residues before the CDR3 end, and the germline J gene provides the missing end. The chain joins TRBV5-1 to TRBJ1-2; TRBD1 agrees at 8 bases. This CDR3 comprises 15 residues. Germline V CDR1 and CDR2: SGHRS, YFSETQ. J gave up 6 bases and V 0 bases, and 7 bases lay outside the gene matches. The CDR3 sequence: CASSLVAGGLDGYTF. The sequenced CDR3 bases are TGCGCCAGCAGCTTGGTGGCAGGGGGCTTGGATGGC.

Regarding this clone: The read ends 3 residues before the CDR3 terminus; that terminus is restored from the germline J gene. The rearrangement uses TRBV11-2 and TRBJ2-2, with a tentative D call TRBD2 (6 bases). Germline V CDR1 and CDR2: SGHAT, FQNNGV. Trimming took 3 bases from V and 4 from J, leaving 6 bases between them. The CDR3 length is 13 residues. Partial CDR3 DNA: TGTGCCAGCAGCTTGGGGGGCACCGGGGAG. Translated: CASSLGGTGE. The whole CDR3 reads CASSLGGTGELFF.

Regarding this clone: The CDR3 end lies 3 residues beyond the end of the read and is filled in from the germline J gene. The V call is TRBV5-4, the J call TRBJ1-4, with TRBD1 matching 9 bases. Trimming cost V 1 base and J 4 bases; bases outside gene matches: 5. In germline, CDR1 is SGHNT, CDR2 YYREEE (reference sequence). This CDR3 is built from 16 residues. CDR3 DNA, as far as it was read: TGTGCCAGCAGCTTGACAGGGGGCGTAGGTAATGAAAAA. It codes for CASSLTGGVGNEK. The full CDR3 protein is CASSLTGGVGNEKLFF.

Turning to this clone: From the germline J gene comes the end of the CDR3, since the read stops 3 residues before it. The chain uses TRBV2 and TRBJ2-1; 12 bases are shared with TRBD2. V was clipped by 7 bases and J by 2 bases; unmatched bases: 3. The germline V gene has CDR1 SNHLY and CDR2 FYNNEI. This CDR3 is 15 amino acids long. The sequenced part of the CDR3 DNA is TGTGCCAGCAAAAGGACTAGCGGGACCTACAATGAG. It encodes CASKRTSGTYNE. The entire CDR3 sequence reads CASKRTSGTYNEQFF.